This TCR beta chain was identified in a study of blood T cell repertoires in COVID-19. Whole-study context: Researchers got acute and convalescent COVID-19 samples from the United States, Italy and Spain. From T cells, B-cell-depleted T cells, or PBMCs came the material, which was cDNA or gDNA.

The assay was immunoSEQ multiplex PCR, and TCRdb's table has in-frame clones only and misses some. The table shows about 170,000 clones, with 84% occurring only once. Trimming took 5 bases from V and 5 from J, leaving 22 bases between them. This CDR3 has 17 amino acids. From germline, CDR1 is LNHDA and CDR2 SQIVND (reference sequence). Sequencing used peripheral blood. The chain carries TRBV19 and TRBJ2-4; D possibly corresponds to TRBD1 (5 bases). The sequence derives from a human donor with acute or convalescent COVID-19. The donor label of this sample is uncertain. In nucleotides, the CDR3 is TGTGCCAGTAGTCTGGGGCAGGCCACTCTCCTAGAAAACATTCAGTACTTC. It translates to CASSLGQATLLENIQYF. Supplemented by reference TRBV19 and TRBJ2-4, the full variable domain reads DGGITQSPKYLFRKEGQNVTLSCEQNLNHDAMYWYRQDPGQGLRLIYYSQIVNDFQKGDIAEGYSVSREKKESFPLTVTSAQKNPTAFYLCASSLGQATLLENIQYFGAGTRLSVL.